The 27 T cell receptor beta chains below all came from one sample that was sequenced in a study of brain T cells in children with intractable seizures. The repertoire was sequenced with immunoSEQ multiplex PCR; TCRdb's copy has only in-frame clones and lacks some. The repertoire holds fewer than 150,000 clones, around 94% seen once, with around 4% in the top ten. Sequences were derived from peripheral blood, sampled at surgery. Every receptor here comes from a boy younger than two with hemimegalencephaly and intractable seizures.

This clone appeared once. The genes are TRBV4-2 and TRBJ2-7; 10 bases map to TRBD2. V dropped 4 bases and J dropped 4; count of bases not matched to a gene: 19. CDR3 length equals 19 residues. Germline V lookup: CDR1 LGHNA, CDR2 YNFKEQ. The DNA for the CDR3 is TGTGCCAGCAGCCCCCGCGCTAGCGGGAGTCCCGCTTGGTCTTACGAGCAGTACTTC. This gives the protein CASSPRASGSPAWSYEQYF.

This clone showed up just once. This chain connects TRBV9 to TRBJ1-6, with 9 bases aligning to TRBD1. V gave up 0 bases and J gave up 8 bases; unmatched junction bases: 6. The CDR3 has 16 residues. Germline CDR1 SGDLS, CDR2 YYNGEE. The CDR3 region is CASSVGSWTGDSPLHF. The CDR3 region has the DNA TGTGCCAGCAGCGTAGGGAGTTGGACAGGGGATTCACCCCTCCACTTT.

The rearrangement uses TRBV9 and TRBJ2-2; D may match TRBD1 or TRBD2 (5 bases each). Germline V gene data show CDR1 as SGDLS and CDR2 as YYNGEE. V lost 4 bases, J lost 4 bases, and 11 bases lay in between. The CDR3 extends over 14 amino acids. This CDR3 reads CASSPGPFTGELFF. The CDR3, as DNA: TGTGCCAGCAGCCCGGGACCGTTCACCGGGGAGCTGTTTTTT.

The gene calls are TRBV19 and TRBJ1-6; D may be TRBD1 (6 bases). V was shortened by 3 bases and J by 5 bases, with 11 bases between the two germline ends. The CDR3 contains 15 residues. Germline V gene data show CDR1 as LNHDA and CDR2 as SQIVND (reference sequence). CDR3 protein: CASSIRDTNNSPLHF. CDR3 DNA: TGTGCCAGTAGTATCCGGGACACTAATAATTCACCCCTCCACTTT. Full variable domain (missing parts from reference TRBV19 and TRBJ1-6): DGGITQSPKYLFRKEGQNVTLSCEQNLNHDAMYWYRQDPGQGLRLIYYSQIVNDFQKGDIAEGYSVSREKKESFPLTVTSAQKNPTAFYLCASSIRDTNNSPLHFGNGTRLTVT.

In its sample, this clone was seen once. The genes are TRBV28 and TRBJ2-2; possible D gene TRBD2, 6 bases. From germline, CDR1 is MDHEN and CDR2 SYDVKM. The CDR3 consists of 16 residues. V lost 3 bases to trimming and J lost 5 bases, with 16 bases between them. The DNA of the CDR3 is TGTGCCAGCAGTTTCAGGAGGGCCCGTTTAACCGGGGAGCTGTTTTTT. Translating it yields CASSFRRARLTGELFF.

This chain joins TRBV5-1 and TRBJ1-1; D is perhaps TRBD1 (6 bases). Germline V gene sequence: CDR1 SGHRS, CDR2 YFSETQ. The CDR3 covers 12 residues. The V and J ends lost 3 bases and 10 bases respectively, with 13 bases between them. CDR3 sequence reads: CASSWDEGVAFF. The CDR3 DNA is TGCGCCAGCAGCTGGGATGAGGGGGTAGCTTTCTTT.

The rearrangement joins TRBV6-6 to TRBJ2-5, with D perhaps TRBD1 or TRBD2 (5 bases each). The CDR3 sequence is 12 residues long. Per the germline V gene, CDR1 is MNHNY and CDR2 is SVGAGI (reference sequence). V was cut by 0 bases and J by 7 bases, with 6 bases left in between. The CDR3 sequence: CASSYSRGTQYF. In DNA form, the CDR3 reads TGTGCCAGCAGTTACTCGAGGGGGACCCAGTACTTC.

The chain recombines TRBV18 with TRBJ1-2; D remains unclear. V lost 4 bases, J lost 7 bases, and 13 bases lay in between. The germline V gene encodes CDR1 KGHSH and CDR2 LQKENI. The CDR3 is made up of 13 amino acids. This CDR3 reads CASSLPGTSGYTF. The CDR3 DNA sequence: TGTGCCAGCTCACTCCCGGGAACCAGTGGCTACACCTTC.

The V and J genes are TRBV9 and TRBJ1-2; D unclear. The CDR3 runs 13 residues. In germline, CDR1 is SGDLS, CDR2 YYNGEE. Trimming cost V 4 bases and J 2 bases, with 9 bases left between them. The CDR3 loop is CASSPDPNYGYTF. CDR3 coding DNA: TGTGCCAGCAGCCCTGACCCGAACTATGGCTACACCTTC.

The chain joins TRBV5-6 to TRBJ1-2; 10 bases map to TRBD1. The germline V gene has CDR1 SGHDT and CDR2 YYEEEE. The CDR3 totals 19 residues. Trimming took 0 bases from V and 1 from J; bases not matched to a gene: 12. Here the CDR3 reads CASSLGAGTGVENNYGYTF. The CDR3 region has the DNA TGTGCCAGCAGCTTGGGGGCCGGGACAGGGGTAGAGAATAACTATGGCTACACCTTC. The full variable domain, with the rest looked up from reference TRBV5-6 and TRBJ1-2, is DAGVTQSPTHLIKTRGQQVTLRCSPKSGHDTVSWYQQALGQGPQFIFQYYEEEERQRGNFPDRFSGHQFPNYSSELNVNALLLGDSALYLCASSLGAGTGVENNYGYTFGSGTRLTVV.

The CDR3 loop is CASSLGQGIYEQYF. The CDR3 nucleotides read TGTGCCAGCAGCTTAGGACAGGGTATATACGAGCAGTACTTC. The rearrangement joins TRBV11-2 to TRBJ2-7; 7 positions match TRBD1. Germline loops: CDR1 SGHAT, CDR2 FQNNGV. Trimming cost V 1 base and J 4 bases; bases outside gene matches: 4. CDR3 size: 14 residues.

The gene calls are TRBV19 and TRBJ1-2; 9 bases agree with TRBD1. V lost 1 base, J lost 6 bases, and 6 bases stayed unmatched. The CDR3 covers 15 residues. Germline V gives CDR1 LNHDA, CDR2 SQIVND (reference sequence). The CDR3 is CASSIGDRDLDGYTF. The CDR3 DNA sequence: TGTGCCAGTAGTATAGGGGACAGGGATTTGGATGGCTACACCTTC.

This clone was seen just once. V gene TRBV6-5 combines with J gene TRBJ1-1, with TRBD1 matching over 8 bases. The germline gives CDR1 MNHEY, CDR2 SVGAGI. V trimming: 6 bases; J trimming: 3 bases; junction bases outside the gene matches: 6. The CDR3 totals 14 residues. Here the CDR3 reads CASSLSGGDTEAFF. The CDR3 nucleotides read TGTGCCAGCAGCCTTTCAGGGGGCGACACTGAAGCTTTCTTT.

V and J are TRBV19 and TRBJ2-3; tentative D call: TRBD2 (5 bases). In germline, CDR1 is LNHDA, CDR2 SQIVND (reference sequence). The V end was cut by 3 bases, the J end by 5 bases, with 18 bases between. The CDR3 covers 16 residues. CDR3 in amino acids: CASSIRGSSVGDTQYF. In nucleotides, the CDR3 is TGTGCCAGTAGTATCCGGGGTTCCAGCGTCGGAGATACGCAGTATTTT.

This chain joins TRBV6-1 and TRBJ2-7, with TRBD2 identical over 8 bases. Germline V gives CDR1 MNHNS, CDR2 SASEGT. This CDR3 has 17 residues. With V trimmed by 2 bases and J by 4 bases, 13 bases remained unmatched. CDR3 in DNA: TGTGCCAGCAGTGAAAGGGCACGGGGGGGGACGAAGTACGAGCAGTACTTC. As protein: CASSERARGGTKYEQYF.

The chain combines TRBV18 with TRBJ2-1; TRBD2 aligns across 10 bases. Trimming removed 3 bases from V and 4 bases from J; junction bases left unmatched: 3. The germline V gene has CDR1 KGHSH and CDR2 LQKENI. CDR3 length: 15 amino acids. CDR3 sequence (DNA): TGTGCCAGCTCACCGACTAGCGGGCTATACAATGAGCAGTTCTTC. Translated, it gives CASSPTSGLYNEQFF.

The CDR3 nucleotides are TGTGCCGTCGCGACAGGGGGCACCTACGAGCAGTACTTC. Translation: CAVATGGTYEQYF. V usage is TRBV28 and J usage is TRBJ2-7, with 10 bases fitting TRBD1. The V gene's germline CDR1 is MDHEN and CDR2 SYDVKM. Trimming took 11 bases from V and 2 from J; bases not matched to a gene: 6. CDR3 length: 13 amino acids. Full variable domain (outside the CDR3, taken from reference TRBV28 and TRBJ2-7): DVKVTQSSRYLVKRTGEKVFLECVQDMDHENMFWYRQDPGLGLRLIYFSYDVKMKEKGDIPEGYSVSREKKERFSLILESASTNQTSMYLCAVATGGTYEQYFGPGTRLTVT.

The chain has TRBV5-1 and TRBJ1-4; D call uncertain. Germline V gene lookup returns CDR1 SGHRS and CDR2 YFSETQ. Trimming shortened V by 4 bases and J by 7 bases, and 14 bases separated the two germline ends. This CDR3 region has 14 residues. CDR3 residues: CASSPGVVGEKLFF. The CDR3 coding sequence is TGCGCCAGCAGCCCTGGGGTTGTCGGTGAAAAACTGTTTTTT. Full variable domain (missing parts from reference TRBV5-1 and TRBJ1-4): KAGVTQTPRYLIKTRGQQVTLSCSPISGHRSVSWYQQTPGQGLQFLFEYFSETQRNKGNFPGRFSGRQFSNSRSEMNVSTLELGDSALYLCASSPGVVGEKLFFGSGTQLSVL.

V gene TRBV11-3 combines with J gene TRBJ2-7; D is ambiguous. Trimming stripped 5 bases from V and 2 bases from J, with 4 bases between. CDR1 and CDR2 (germline): SGHNT, YENEEA. The CDR3 runs 11 residues. Here the CDR3 reads CASSAAYEQYF. The CDR3 DNA follows: TGTGCCAGCAGCGCAGCCTACGAGCAGTACTTC.

The genes are TRBV7-9 and TRBJ1-5, with D perhaps TRBD1 (5 bases). CDR3 length: 13 amino acids. CDR1 is SEHNR and CDR2 is FQNEAQ in the germline V gene (reference sequence). V was shortened by 1 base and J by 8 bases, with 9 bases between the two germline ends. CDR3 amino acids: CASSLGDLKPQHF. CDR3 DNA sequence: TGTGCCAGCAGCTTAGGGGACCTAAAGCCCCAGCATTTT. The full variable domain, completed using reference TRBV7-9 and TRBJ1-5, is DTGVSQNPRHKITKRGQNVTFRCDPISEHNRLYWYRQTLGQGPEFLTYFQNEAQLEKSRLLSDRFSAERPKGSFSTLEIQRTEQGDSAMYLCASSLGDLKPQHFGDGTRLSIL.

J is TRBJ2-3 and V is TRBV20-1, with TRBD2 identical over 9 bases. The germline V gene encodes CDR1 DFQATT and CDR2 SNEGSKA (reference sequence). Trimming took 5 bases from V and 2 from J; bases not matched to a gene: 8. The CDR3 length is 15 residues. This CDR3 is CSAGETSGITDTQYF. The CDR3, as DNA: TGCAGTGCTGGTGAGACTAGCGGTATCACAGATACGCAGTATTTT.

This chain uses TRBV6-5 with TRBJ2-7; D might be TRBD2 (6 bases). Trimming pared 6 bases from V and 5 bases from J, leaving 20 bases between. The CDR3 spans 15 residues. Germline V lookup: CDR1 MNHEY, CDR2 SVGAGI. The CDR3 loop reads CASRITAGWTDEQYF. CDR3 bases: TGTGCCAGCAGGATAACCGCGGGGTGGACGGACGAGCAGTACTTC.

This clone appeared a single time. This chain uses TRBV5-6 with TRBJ2-5; unclear D gene. From germline, CDR1 is SGHDT and CDR2 YYEEEE. The V and J ends lost 1 base and 5 bases respectively, with 9 bases between them. CDR3 length equals 13 residues. This CDR3 reads CASSLTHGETQYF. In DNA, the CDR3 is TGTGCCAGCAGCTTGACCCACGGGGAGACCCAGTACTTC.

The V gene is TRBV6-1, the J gene TRBJ1-2; D is unresolved. CDR1 MNHNS and CDR2 SASEGT come from the germline V gene. The germline V and J ends were trimmed by 0 bases and 6 bases, with 8 bases remaining between them. There are 13 residues in the CDR3. CDR3 DNA sequence: TGTGCCAGCAGTGAAGCGCTAACAGATGGCTACACCTTC. Its protein product is CASSEALTDGYTF.

The rearrangement joins TRBV2 to TRBJ2-7, with TRBD2 identical over 7 bases. CDR3 size: 16 residues. The V gene's germline CDR1 is SNHLY and CDR2 FYNNEI. With 7 bases clipped from V and 2 bases from J, the junction kept 14 bases outside the gene matches. As DNA, the CDR3 is TGTGCCAGCACCTCGTTGAAGACTAGCAGAACCTACGAGCAGTACTTC. Translation: CASTSLKTSRTYEQYF.

V usage is TRBV9 and J usage is TRBJ2-1, with TRBD1 identical over 10 bases. This CDR3 spans 14 amino acids. Germline-derived CDR1 and CDR2 are SGDLS and YYNGEE. Trimming cost V 2 bases and J 6 bases; bases outside gene matches: 2. CDR3 in DNA: TGTGCCAGCAGCGTCCGGGACAGGGGCAATGAGCAGTTCTTC. It encodes CASSVRDRGNEQFF.

The chain recombines TRBV15 with TRBJ1-1; perhaps TRBD1 as D (6 bases). This CDR3 has 17 amino acids. V lost 1 base, J lost 0 bases, and 15 bases lay in between. The germline V gene has CDR1 LNHNV and CDR2 YYDKDF (reference sequence). Here the CDR3 reads CATSRGPRGVMNTEAFF. The CDR3 nucleotides are TGTGCCACCAGCAGAGGCCCCAGGGGAGTTATGAACACTGAAGCTTTCTTT.